Included here is one T cell receptor (beta chain) sequence, with context. Antigen specificity is unknown. This sample stems from a study of shared clonotypes between healthy human individuals. Unmatched junction bases numbered 9, after V lost 3 bases and J lost 8 bases. The germline CDR1 and CDR2 sequences are WSHSY and SAAADI. The CDR3 loop spans 15 amino acids. Study-level results: A generally larger estimated richness was seen in naive subsets than in memory subsets. Among donors, sharing of clonotypes was expected to be affected by sequencing depth.

Assay: immunoSEQ multiplex PCR; the TCRdb copy retains only in-frame clones and omits some. This table has 2 million to 2.5 million clones, approximately 94% appearing once. In the CD4+ fraction, cells were divided into CD45RA+ naive and CD45RA-negative memory subsets. The origin of this receptor is a man aged 18 to 29 in good health. J is TRBJ1-4 and V is TRBV10-2; 7 bases match TRBD1. Specimen: naive CD4+ T cells sorted from blood. Subset reported: CD45RA+ positively selected. The CDR3 DNA sequence: TGCGCCAGCAGTGACCGACAGGGAGGGGAAGAAAAACTGTTTTTT. Protein product: CASSDRQGGEEKLFF.